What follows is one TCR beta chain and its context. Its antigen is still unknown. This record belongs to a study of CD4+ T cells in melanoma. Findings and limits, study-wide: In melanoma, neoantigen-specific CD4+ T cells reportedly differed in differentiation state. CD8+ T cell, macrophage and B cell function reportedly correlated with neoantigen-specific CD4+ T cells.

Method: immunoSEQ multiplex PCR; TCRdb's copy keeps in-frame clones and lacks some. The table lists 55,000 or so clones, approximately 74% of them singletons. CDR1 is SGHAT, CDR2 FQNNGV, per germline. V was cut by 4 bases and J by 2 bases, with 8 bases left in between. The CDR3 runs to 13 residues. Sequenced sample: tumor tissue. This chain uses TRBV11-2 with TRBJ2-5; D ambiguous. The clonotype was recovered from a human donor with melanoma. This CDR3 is CASSSGRQETQYF. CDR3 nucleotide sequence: TGTGCCAGCAGCTCTGGACGGCAAGAGACCCAGTACTTC.